The entry below gives a single T cell receptor (beta chain) sequence along with its context. The CDR3 sequence is 16 residues long. Germline loops: CDR1 LNHDA, CDR2 SQIVND (reference sequence). V was clipped by 5 bases and J by 9 bases; unmatched bases: 13. The method was immunoSEQ multiplex PCR; TCRdb's version includes in-frame clones alone and lacks a portion of them. The top ten hold roughly 1.3% of the sample, which has 18,000 or so clones, 85% to 90% seen once. The data were obtained in a study of T cell changes during pregnancy in multiple sclerosis. The sample was CD4+ T cells from peripheral blood mononuclear cells, taken in the first trimester of pregnancy. The receptor was isolated from a female donor in good health, enrolled as a control in a pregnancy study. The chain combines TRBV19 with TRBJ2-4; 10 bases are a match to TRBD2. CDR3 coding DNA: TGTGCCAGTAGTTCAGCAGCTAGCGGGGGTCAAGGCATTCAGTACTTC. Amino acids: CASSSAASGGQGIQYF.